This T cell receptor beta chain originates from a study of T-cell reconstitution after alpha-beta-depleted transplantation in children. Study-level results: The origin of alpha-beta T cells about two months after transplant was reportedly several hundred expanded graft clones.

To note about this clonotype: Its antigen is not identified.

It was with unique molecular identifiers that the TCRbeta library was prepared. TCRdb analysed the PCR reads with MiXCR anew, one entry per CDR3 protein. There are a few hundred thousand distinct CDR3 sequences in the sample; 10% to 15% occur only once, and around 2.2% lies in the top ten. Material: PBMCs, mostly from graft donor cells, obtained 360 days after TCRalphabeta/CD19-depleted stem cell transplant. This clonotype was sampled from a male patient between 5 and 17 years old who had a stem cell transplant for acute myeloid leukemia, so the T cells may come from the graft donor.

CDR3 in amino acids: CASSFWREGEQYF. The CDR3 nucleotides are TGTGCCAGCTCCTTTTGGAGGGAAGGCGAGCAGTACTTC. The chain links TRBV28 to TRBJ2-7; the D gene is possibly TRBD2 (6 bases). This CDR3 comprises 13 residues. Trimming removed 8 bases at V and 6 bases at J, with 17 bases between. Looked up from germline, CDR1 is MDHEN and CDR2 is SYDVKM.